A single sample gave rise to the 24 T cell receptor beta chains below, sequenced in a study of blood T cells in healthy people across ages. A second about 7 to 11 cycle PCR used barcoded and J-beta primers. TCRdb fed the 5' RACE reads into MiXCR, producing one record per CDR3 protein. In the table there are just under 550,000 distinct CDR3 sequences, 24% of which are singletons. These data were also filed under a second study, of T cells of mothers and their children.

The sequenced sample was blood. The source is a boy aged 10-17 years in good health.

V and J are TRBV7-9 and TRBJ2-6; no reliable D call. V shed 5 bases and J shed 1 base, with 15 bases lying between them. The germline CDR1 and CDR2 sequences are SEHNR and FQNEAQ (reference sequence). The CDR3 extends over 17 amino acids. The CDR3 here is CASSPYPADSGANVLTF. DNA of the CDR3: TGTGCCAGCAGCCCCTATCCGGCAGATTCTGGGGCCAACGTCCTGACTTTC. The full variable domain, with the rest looked up from reference TRBV7-9 and TRBJ2-6, is DTGVSQNPRHKITKRGQNVTFRCDPISEHNRLYWYRQTLGQGPEFLTYFQNEAQLEKSRLLSDRFSAERPKGSFSTLEIQRTEQGDSAMYLCASSPYPADSGANVLTFGAGSRLTVL.

The CDR3 reads CASSFQGHIQYF. For the CDR3, the DNA is TGTGCCAGCAGCTTCCAGGGGCACATTCAGTACTTC. This sequence joins TRBV7-2 and TRBJ2-4, with D possibly matching TRBD1 (6 bases). Deletions cut 3 bases from V and 8 bases from J, with 8 bases between. The CDR3 is made up of 12 amino acids. CDR1 and CDR2 from the germline V gene are SGHTA and FQGNSA.

The chain combines TRBV23-1 with TRBJ2-4, with unresolved D. TRBV23-1 is an open reading frame, and its role is uncertain. The CDR3 is 18 residues long. V was trimmed by 0 bases and J by 1 base, leaving 16 bases between them. CDR3 residues: CASSQSRHPQKAKNIQYF. CDR3 nucleotide sequence: TGCGCCAGCAGTCAATCGAGACATCCCCAAAAGGCCAAAAACATTCAGTACTTC.

This clonotype was detected only once. This chain links TRBV5-1 with TRBJ2-3; 8 bases fit TRBD2. The CDR3 is 14 amino acids. Germline values: CDR1 SGHRS, CDR2 YFSETQ. The J segment lost 6 bases and the V segment lost 5 bases, leaving 8 bases of the junction unmatched. The CDR3 is CASSLLAVRDTQYF. DNA for the CDR3: TGCGCCAGCAGTTTACTAGCGGTGCGGGATACGCAGTATTTT. The full variable domain, its missing parts supplied by reference TRBV5-1 and TRBJ2-3, is KAGVTQTPRYLIKTRGQQVTLSCSPISGHRSVSWYQQTPGQGLQFLFEYFSETQRNKGNFPGRFSGRQFSNSRSEMNVSTLELGDSALYLCASSLLAVRDTQYFGPGTRLTVL.

The rearrangement uses TRBV3-1 and TRBJ2-1; 12 nucleotides agree with TRBD2. J gave up 10 bases and V 3 bases, and 10 bases lay outside the gene matches. The CDR3 is made up of 16 amino acids. Germline CDR1 LGHDT, CDR2 YNNKEL (reference sequence). The CDR3 reads CASSQRLAGAEGEQFF. As DNA, the CDR3 is TGTGCCAGCAGCCAGAGACTAGCGGGAGCGGAGGGCGAGCAGTTCTTC.

This clonotype was observed a few times. V usage is TRBV15 and J usage is TRBJ2-5; D not resolved. Near its end, the DNA agrees better with TRBJ2-1, so the J call may be wrong. This CDR3 is built from 15 residues. Germline V CDR1 and CDR2: LNHNV, YYDKDF (reference sequence). The CDR3 spells CATSSPDRSDNEQFF. CDR3 DNA: TGTGCCACCAGCAGCCCGGACCGGTCGGACAATGAGCAGTTCTTC.

This clonotype was found a few times. The V call is TRBV28, the J call TRBJ2-5, with 8 bases aligning to TRBD1. The germline V gene encodes CDR1 MDHEN and CDR2 SYDVKM. The V gene end was trimmed by 4 bases and the J gene end by 0 bases; junction bases not matched to a gene: 10. The CDR3 has 17 amino acids. CDR3 nucleotide sequence: TGTGCCAGCAGTTCACAGGGGGACCGTGGATACCAAGAGACCCAGTACTTC. Amino acids: CASSSQGDRGYQETQYF. Using reference TRBV28 and TRBJ2-5 for the parts outside the CDR3, the full variable domain is DVKVTQSSRYLVKRTGEKVFLECVQDMDHENMFWYRQDPGLGLRLIYFSYDVKMKEKGDIPEGYSVSREKKERFSLILESASTNQTSMYLCASSSQGDRGYQETQYFGPGTRLLVL.

This clonotype occurred a few times. The rearrangement joins TRBV7-9 to TRBJ2-2, with a possible D match to TRBD2 (6 bases). Germline V gene sequence: CDR1 SEHNR, CDR2 FQNEAQ (reference sequence). The V end was cut by 5 bases, the J end by 10 bases, with 14 bases between. The CDR3 is 13 amino acids. CDR3 loop: CASSVGGVEELFF. As DNA, the CDR3 is TGTGCCAGCAGCGTGGGCGGGGTCGAGGAGCTGTTTTTT.

The J gene is TRBJ2-5, the V gene TRBV7-2; D gene ambiguous. Germline CDR1 reads SGHTA; CDR2 reads FQGNSA. The CDR3 is made up of 15 amino acids. Trimming took 0 bases from V and 0 from J, leaving 8 bases between them. CDR3: CASSLAPEYQETQYF. CDR3 bases: TGTGCCAGCAGCTTAGCCCCGGAGTACCAAGAGACCCAGTACTTC.

This clonotype was found a few times. CDR3 sequence: CSVPKAAPYEQYF. The CDR3 DNA sequence: TGCAGCGTTCCCAAGGCAGCCCCATACGAGCAGTACTTC. The chain uses TRBV29-1 and TRBJ2-7; D is unresolved. Germline V lookup: CDR1 SQVTM, CDR2 ANQGSEA. This CDR3 has 13 amino acids. The germline V and J ends were trimmed by 5 bases and 4 bases, with 15 bases remaining between them.

This clonotype was picked up a small number of times. The chain is built from TRBV10-3 and TRBJ1-2; 8 positions agree with TRBD1. Germline CDR1 reads ENHRY; CDR2 reads SYGVKD. CDR3 length: 13 amino acids. The trim removed 6 bases at V and 4 bases at J, leaving 4 bases unmatched. CDR3 loop: CAIRTGEGYGYTF. In DNA form, the CDR3 reads TGTGCCATCAGGACAGGGGAAGGCTATGGCTACACCTTC.

In this sample, this clonotype turned up a few times. Its ends do not fully match the called genes, so a read error is possible. V gene TRBV7-2 combines with J gene TRBJ2-4; possible D gene TRBD2, 5 bases. The CDR3 loop spans 14 amino acids. CDR1 and CDR2 (germline): SGHTA, FQGNSA. As DNA, the CDR3 is TGTGCCAGCAGCCTAGCAGTAGCCAAAAACATTCAGTACTTC. Amino acid sequence: CASSLAVAKNIQYF.

The gene calls are TRBV2 and TRBJ2-7; 7 positions match TRBD2. Germline CDR1 and CDR2: SNHLY and FYNNEI. J lost 5 bases, V lost 6 bases, and 1 base had no gene match. The CDR3 extends over 11 amino acids. Here the CDR3 reads CASRGGNEQYF. The CDR3 DNA follows: TGTGCCAGCAGGGGGGGGAACGAGCAGTACTTC.

This chain uses TRBV7-2 with TRBJ2-5; either TRBD1 or TRBD2 may supply D (5 bases each). The tail of the sequence fits TRBJ2-7 better, so the J call may be wrong. In germline, CDR1 is SGHTA, CDR2 FQGNSA. The CDR3 runs to 15 residues. In DNA, the CDR3 is TGTGCCAGCAGCTTAGGGGACCCTAGCTCCTACGAGCAGTACTTC. Encoded protein: CASSLGDPSSYEQYF.

CDR3: CASSPRNTEAFF. The DNA for the CDR3 is TGTGCCAGCTCACCCCGGAACACTGAAGCTTTCTTT. V is TRBV18 and J is TRBJ1-1; D unclear. The CDR3 spans 12 residues. The germline V gene encodes CDR1 KGHSH and CDR2 LQKENI. Trimming cost V 3 bases and J 1 base, with 3 bases left between them.

This clonotype turned up a few times. One junction end does not reproduce the germline sequence, and a read error may be involved. The chain carries TRBV7-7 and TRBJ2-5; 8 bases fit TRBD1. CDR1 is SSHAT and CDR2 is FNYEAQ in the germline V gene (reference sequence). The CDR3 is 15 amino acids. The CDR3 loop is CASSLGDRSRETQYF. CDR3 DNA: TGTGCTAGCAGCTTAGGGGACAGGTCAAGGGAGACCCAGTACTTC.

This clonotype was detected many times. This rearrangement joins TRBV6-5 to TRBJ2-3, with 9 bases fitting TRBD1. Per the germline V gene, CDR1 is MNHEY and CDR2 is SVGAGI. The CDR3 runs 15 residues. The J segment lost 8 bases and the V segment lost 5 bases, leaving 11 bases of the junction unmatched. CDR3 nucleotide sequence: TGTGCCAGCAGTGCCGGGGACAGGGCCCAGGGTACGCAGTATTTT. It codes for CASSAGDRAQGTQYF.

This clonotype was seen only a few times. The chain recombines TRBV29-1 with TRBJ2-1; 7 positions agree with TRBD2. This CDR3 comprises 13 residues. Germline CDR1 is SQVTM and CDR2 is ANQGSEA. With V trimmed by 4 bases and J by 8 bases, 8 bases remained unmatched. The CDR3 region is CSVVGGSVHEQFF. The CDR3 DNA is TGCAGCGTTGTCGGCGGGAGTGTACATGAGCAGTTCTTC.

V usage is TRBV7-2 and J usage is TRBJ1-1; weak D call: TRBD1 (6 bases). The V gene lost 1 base and the J gene lost 4 bases, with 7 bases spanning the gap. Germline lookup yields CDR1 SGHTA and CDR2 FQGNSA. This CDR3 has 13 residues. The CDR3 DNA follows: TGTGCCAGCAGCTTAGGGGGGGCCACTGAAGCTTTCTTT. Translation: CASSLGGATEAFF.

This clonotype showed up just a few times. The genes are TRBV4-1 and TRBJ2-5, with 8 bases lining up with TRBD2. The J call is in doubt because the DNA end fits TRBJ2-1 better. The CDR3 spans 17 residues. The germline V gene has CDR1 MGHRA and CDR2 YSYEKL. The CDR3 DNA reads TGCGCCAGCAGCCGTTTCGGGGGGGTTATAGGGGGAAATGAGCAGTTCTTC. Translated, it gives CASSRFGGVIGGNEQFF.

This clonotype appeared a few times. The chain has TRBV27 and TRBJ2-6, with D possibly matching TRBD2 (6 bases). The CDR3 is 15 amino acids. Trimming took off 6 bases at V and 3 bases at J, with 12 bases between the two ends. In germline, CDR1 is MNHEY, CDR2 SMNVEV (reference sequence). In DNA form, the CDR3 reads TGTGCCAGCAGCTCGCGGGGTGGTGGGGCCAACGTCCTGACTTTC. It yields the protein CASSSRGGGANVLTF.

The V and J genes are TRBV7-9 and TRBJ2-2; D not resolved. Looked up from germline, CDR1 is SEHNR and CDR2 is FQNEAQ (reference sequence). With 0 bases removed from V and 0 bases from J, the gap between germline ends came to 5 bases. This CDR3 spans 15 amino acids. CDR3 amino acids: CASSLAWANTGELFF. CDR3 DNA sequence: TGTGCCAGCAGCTTAGCGTGGGCGAACACCGGGGAGCTGTTTTTT.

The rearrangement links TRBV29-1 to TRBJ2-3, with a possible D match to TRBD2 (5 bases). There are 14 residues in the CDR3. CDR1 is SQVTM, CDR2 ANQGSEA, per germline. Trimming cost V 7 bases and J 4 bases, with 18 bases left between them. CDR3 in amino acids: CSAVLAGGADTQYF. The CDR3 DNA follows: TGCAGCGCCGTCCTGGCGGGTGGCGCAGATACGCAGTATTTT.

Only a few counts were recorded for this clonotype. The J gene is TRBJ2-3, the V gene TRBV6-2 or TRBV6-3; D unclear. Germline V gives CDR1 MNHEY, CDR2 SVGEGT. The V end was cut by 4 bases, the J end by 1 base, with 18 bases between. This CDR3 is 17 amino acids long. The CDR3 loop is CASSLVLGGPRTDTQYF. The CDR3 nucleotides are TGTGCCAGCAGTTTGGTTCTTGGCGGACCCCGCACAGATACGCAGTATTTT.